Detailed here is one T cell receptor (beta chain). Its antigen is unidentified. The data were produced by immunoSEQ multiplex PCR, yet TCRdb's version contains in-frame clones alone and is incomplete. The data contain tens of thousands of clones, around 90% of them singletons. This entry belongs to a study of graft-versus-host responses after intestinal transplantation. Background on the study: Grafts were multivisceral, liver-intestinal, or isolated intestinal. Each patient got anti-thymocyte globulin induction, then tacrolimus and steroids for about 3 years. Study-wide findings and caveats: The recipient marrow held GvH clones, and some of them showed up first in ileum or blood. Peak levels of circulating GvH clones tracked with early post-transplant HvG declines.

Germline CDR1 reads SNHLY; CDR2 reads FYNNEI. The CDR3 has 14 residues. The V gene lost 5 bases and the J gene lost 4 bases, with 14 bases spanning the gap. This TCR was recovered from a human patient who received an intestinal transplant, so some T cells may come from the graft donor. This specimen consisted of PBMCs, obtained 26 days after transplant. This rearrangement joins TRBV2 to TRBJ2-5, with a weak D call TRBD1 (8 bases). The CDR3 DNA reads as TGTGCCAGCAGTCGGACAGGGAGGGGAGAGACCCAGTACTTC. It yields the protein CASSRTGRGETQYF.